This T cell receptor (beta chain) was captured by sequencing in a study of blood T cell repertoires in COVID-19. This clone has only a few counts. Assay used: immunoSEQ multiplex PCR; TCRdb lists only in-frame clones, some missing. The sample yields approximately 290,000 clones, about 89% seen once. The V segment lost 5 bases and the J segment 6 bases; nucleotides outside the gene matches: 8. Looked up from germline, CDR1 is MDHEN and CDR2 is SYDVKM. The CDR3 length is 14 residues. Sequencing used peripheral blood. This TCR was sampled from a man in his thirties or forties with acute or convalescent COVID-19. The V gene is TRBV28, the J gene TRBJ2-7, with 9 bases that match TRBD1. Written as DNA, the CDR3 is TGTGCCAGCAGTCCCGGGACAGGGTTAGGCGAGCAGTACTTC. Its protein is CASSPGTGLGEQYF.